The clone carrying this TCR beta chain showed up many times. The antigen is not known. The germline V and J ends were trimmed by 5 bases and 5 bases, with 18 bases remaining between them. The germline V gene encodes CDR1 MNHNS and CDR2 SASEGT. This CDR3 has 15 amino acids. The source of the sample is a study of tumor-infiltrating lymphocytes in primary liver carcinoma. General study results and limits: Researchers report that only about 7-24% of top clones turned up in all five tumor regions.

Unsorted bulk tissue of roughly 20-34 mg yielded co-extracted RNA and DNA. The researchers produced TCR beta cDNA from roughly 500 ng total RNA with a constant-region primer. Libraries for TCR beta were built through three nested multiplex PCR rounds, which together made up a slightly modified ARM-PCR procedure. Amplification in the first two PCR rounds was performed using TRBV1-TRBV30 forward primers and a C-beta reverse primer for 10 cycles each. One entry per CDR3 protein results from TCRdb running MiXCR on the multiplex PCR reads. The sample shows about 120,000 distinct CDR3 sequences, around 60% of them seen only once.

This rearrangement joins TRBV6-1 to TRBJ1-2, with D hard to call. This clonotype was obtained from a woman aged 55 to 70 with primary liver carcinoma and hepatitis B virus infection. Input material: liver tumor tissue from sampling region 1. Subset meaning: tumor region T1, superior pole. This CDR3 is CASSSRSGGNYGYTF. CDR3 DNA: TGTGCCAGCAGTTCCCGATCGGGTGGGAATTATGGCTACACCTTC.